This TCR beta chain was identified during a study of cytomegalovirus exposure and HLA in healthy donors. Study details: The same platform as the approximately 700 first-cohort repertoires was used for the 95 to 150 validation repertoires, a later analysis reported.

In the case of this clone: Its antigen is as yet unknown.

Trimming removed 4 bases from V and 4 bases from J, with 13 bases in between. Germline assignment: CDR1 SEHNR and CDR2 FQNEAQ (reference sequence). The CDR3 sequence is 14 residues long. Study-level findings and limits: The CMV antigen specificity of a few CMV-associated chains was confirmed through in vitro analysis. According to a later analysis, TCR clusters from the first cohort tended to co-occur in the approximately 130 validation repertoires. It was 164 TCR beta chains that were listed as cytomegalovirus-associated.

Libraries were prepared by immunoSEQ multiplex PCR; TCRdb keeps only in-frame clonotypes and omits some of them. The sample gives over 60,000 clones, 85% to 95% of which show up once; 3.3% is in the top ten. The sequenced sample consisted of PBMCs. The sequence was collected from a man younger than 35 in good health and CMV-seronegative. The rearrangement joins TRBV7-9 to TRBJ1-2; possibly TRBD1 for D (5 bases). CDR3 coding DNA: TGTGCCAGCAGCTCACAAACAGGAGTCTATGGCTACACCTTC. This codes for CASSSQTGVYGYTF.